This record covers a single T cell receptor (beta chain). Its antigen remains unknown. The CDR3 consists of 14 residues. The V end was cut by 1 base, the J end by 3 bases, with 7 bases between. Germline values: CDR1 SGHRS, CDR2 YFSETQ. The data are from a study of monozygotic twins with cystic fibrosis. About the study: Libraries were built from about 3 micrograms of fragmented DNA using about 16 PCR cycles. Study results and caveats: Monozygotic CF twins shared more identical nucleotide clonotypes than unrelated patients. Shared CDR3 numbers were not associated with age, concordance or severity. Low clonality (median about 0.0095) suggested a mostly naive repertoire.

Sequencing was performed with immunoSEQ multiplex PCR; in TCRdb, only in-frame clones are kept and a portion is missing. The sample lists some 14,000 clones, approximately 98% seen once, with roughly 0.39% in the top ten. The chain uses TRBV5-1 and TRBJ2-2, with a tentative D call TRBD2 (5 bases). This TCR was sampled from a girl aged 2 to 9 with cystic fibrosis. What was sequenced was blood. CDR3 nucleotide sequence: TGCGCCAGCAGCTTGAGCGGCTACACCGGGGAGCTGTTTTTT. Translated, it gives CASSLSGYTGELFF.